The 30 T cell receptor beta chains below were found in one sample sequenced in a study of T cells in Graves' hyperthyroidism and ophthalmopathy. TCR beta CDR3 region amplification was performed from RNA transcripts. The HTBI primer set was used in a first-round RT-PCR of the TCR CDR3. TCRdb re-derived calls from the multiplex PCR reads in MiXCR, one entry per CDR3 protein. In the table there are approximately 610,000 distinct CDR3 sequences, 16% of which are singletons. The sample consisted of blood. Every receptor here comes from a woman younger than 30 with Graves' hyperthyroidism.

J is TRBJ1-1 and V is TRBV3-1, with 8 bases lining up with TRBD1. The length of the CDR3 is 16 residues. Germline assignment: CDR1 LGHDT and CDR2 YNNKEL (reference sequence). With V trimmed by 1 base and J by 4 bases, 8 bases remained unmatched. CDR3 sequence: CASSQASTGGLTEAFF. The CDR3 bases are TGTGCCAGCAGCCAAGCCAGCACAGGGGGGCTCACTGAAGCTTTCTTT.

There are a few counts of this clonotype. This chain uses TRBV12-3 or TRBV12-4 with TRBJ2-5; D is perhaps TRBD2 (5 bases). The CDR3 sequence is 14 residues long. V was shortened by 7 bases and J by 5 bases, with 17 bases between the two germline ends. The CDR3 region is CASTSRGGRETQYF. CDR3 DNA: TGTGCCAGCACCTCACGAGGAGGTCGGGAGACCCAGTACTTC.

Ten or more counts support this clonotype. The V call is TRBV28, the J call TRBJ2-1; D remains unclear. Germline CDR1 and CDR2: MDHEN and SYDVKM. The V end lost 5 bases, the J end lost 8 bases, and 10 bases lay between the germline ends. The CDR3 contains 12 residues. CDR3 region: CASSRTWDEQFF. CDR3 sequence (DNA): TGTGCCAGCAGTAGAACCTGGGATGAGCAGTTCTTC. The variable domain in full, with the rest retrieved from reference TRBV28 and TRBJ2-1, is DVKVTQSSRYLVKRTGEKVFLECVQDMDHENMFWYRQDPGLGLRLIYFSYDVKMKEKGDIPEGYSVSREKKERFSLILESASTNQTSMYLCASSRTWDEQFFGPGTRLTVL.

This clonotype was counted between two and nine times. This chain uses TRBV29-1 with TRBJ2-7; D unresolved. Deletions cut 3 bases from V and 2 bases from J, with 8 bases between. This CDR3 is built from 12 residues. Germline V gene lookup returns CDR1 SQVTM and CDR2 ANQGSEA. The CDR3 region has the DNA TGCAGCGTTGAGGGCGCAGCCTACGAGCAGTACTTC. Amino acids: CSVEGAAYEQYF.

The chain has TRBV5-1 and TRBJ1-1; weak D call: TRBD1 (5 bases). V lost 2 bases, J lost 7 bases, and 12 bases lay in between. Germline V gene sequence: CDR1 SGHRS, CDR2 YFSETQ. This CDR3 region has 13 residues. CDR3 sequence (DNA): TGCGCCAGCAGCTTAAGGGGTGAGGGTGAAGCTTTCTTT. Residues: CASSLRGEGEAFF.

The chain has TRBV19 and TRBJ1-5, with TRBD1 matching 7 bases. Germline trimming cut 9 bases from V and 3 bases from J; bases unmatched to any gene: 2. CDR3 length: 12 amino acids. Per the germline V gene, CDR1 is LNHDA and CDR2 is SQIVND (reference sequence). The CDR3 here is CASGQDNQPQHF. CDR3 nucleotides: TGTGCCAGCGGACAGGACAATCAGCCCCAGCATTTT.

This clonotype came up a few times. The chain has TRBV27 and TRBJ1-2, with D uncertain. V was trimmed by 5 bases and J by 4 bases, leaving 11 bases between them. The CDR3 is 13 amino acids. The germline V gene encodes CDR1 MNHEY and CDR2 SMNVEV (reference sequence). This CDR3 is CASSSGLGYGYTF. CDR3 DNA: TGTGCCAGCAGTAGCGGCCTCGGCTATGGCTACACCTTC.

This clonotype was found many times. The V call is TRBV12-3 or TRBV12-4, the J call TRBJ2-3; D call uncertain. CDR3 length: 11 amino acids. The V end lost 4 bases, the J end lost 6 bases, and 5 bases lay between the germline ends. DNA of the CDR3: TGTGCCAGCAGTTCACCCGATACGCAGTATTTT. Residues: CASSSPDTQYF.

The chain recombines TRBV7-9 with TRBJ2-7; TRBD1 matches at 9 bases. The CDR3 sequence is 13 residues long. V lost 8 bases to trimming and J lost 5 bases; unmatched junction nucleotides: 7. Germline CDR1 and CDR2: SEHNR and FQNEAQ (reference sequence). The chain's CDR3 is CASGTGTVHEQYF. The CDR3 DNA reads TGTGCCAGCGGGACAGGGACCGTCCACGAGCAGTACTTC.

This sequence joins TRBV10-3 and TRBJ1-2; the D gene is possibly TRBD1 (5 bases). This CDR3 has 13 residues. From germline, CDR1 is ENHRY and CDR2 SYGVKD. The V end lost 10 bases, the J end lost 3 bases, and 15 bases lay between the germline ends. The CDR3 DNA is TGTGCCACCCTGGGCGGGGGAGACTATGGCTACACCTTC. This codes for CATLGGGDYGYTF.

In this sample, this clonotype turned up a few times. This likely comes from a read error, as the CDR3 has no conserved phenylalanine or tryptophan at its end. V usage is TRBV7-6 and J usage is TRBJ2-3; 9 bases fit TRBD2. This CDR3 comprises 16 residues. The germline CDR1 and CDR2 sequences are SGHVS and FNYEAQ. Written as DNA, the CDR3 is TGTACCAGCAGCTCTTTGGGACTAGCTAGCACAGATACGCAGTATTCT. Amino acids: CTSSSLGLASTDTQYS.

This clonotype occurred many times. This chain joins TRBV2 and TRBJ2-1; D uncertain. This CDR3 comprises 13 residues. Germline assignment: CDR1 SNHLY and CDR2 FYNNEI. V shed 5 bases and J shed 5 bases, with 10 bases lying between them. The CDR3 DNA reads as TGTGCCAGCAGTTCGGAACTCGACAATGAGCAGTTCTTC. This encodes CASSSELDNEQFF. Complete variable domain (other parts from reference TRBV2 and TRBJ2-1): EPEVTQTPSHQVTQMGQEVILRCVPISNHLYFYWYRQILGQKVEFLVSFYNNEISEKSEIFDDQFSVERPDGSNFTLKIRSTKLEDSAMYFCASSSELDNEQFFGPGTRLTVL.

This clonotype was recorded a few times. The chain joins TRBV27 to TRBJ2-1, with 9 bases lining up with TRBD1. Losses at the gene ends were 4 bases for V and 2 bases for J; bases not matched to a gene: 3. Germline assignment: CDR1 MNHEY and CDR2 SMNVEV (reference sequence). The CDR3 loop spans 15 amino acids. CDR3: CASSWTGAPYNEQFF. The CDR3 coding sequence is TGTGCCAGCAGTTGGACAGGGGCACCCTACAATGAGCAGTTCTTC.

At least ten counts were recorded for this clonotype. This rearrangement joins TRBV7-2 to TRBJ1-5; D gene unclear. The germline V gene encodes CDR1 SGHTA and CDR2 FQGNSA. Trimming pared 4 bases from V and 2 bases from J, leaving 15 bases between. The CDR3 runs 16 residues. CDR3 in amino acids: CASSYGNPGGNQPQHF. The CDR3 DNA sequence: TGTGCCAGCAGCTACGGGAATCCCGGCGGCAATCAGCCCCAGCATTTT.

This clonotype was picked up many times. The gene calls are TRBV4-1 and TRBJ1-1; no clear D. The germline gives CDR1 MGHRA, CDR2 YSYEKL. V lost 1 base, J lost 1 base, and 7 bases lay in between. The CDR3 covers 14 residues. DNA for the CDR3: TGCGCCAGCAGCCAAGTCAGCCCGAACACTGAAGCTTTCTTT. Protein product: CASSQVSPNTEAFF.

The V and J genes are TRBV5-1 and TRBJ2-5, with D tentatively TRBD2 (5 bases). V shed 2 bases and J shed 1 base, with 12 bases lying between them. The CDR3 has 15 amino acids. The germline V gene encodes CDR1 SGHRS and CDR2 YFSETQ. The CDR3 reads CASSFGQRLQETQYF. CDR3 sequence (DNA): TGCGCCAGCAGCTTTGGGCAGCGGCTCCAAGAGACCCAGTACTTC.

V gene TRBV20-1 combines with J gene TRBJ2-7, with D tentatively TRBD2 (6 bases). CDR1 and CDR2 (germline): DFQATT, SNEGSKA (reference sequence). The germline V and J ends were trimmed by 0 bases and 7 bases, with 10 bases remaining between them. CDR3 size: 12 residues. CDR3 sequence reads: CSAREGGWEQYF. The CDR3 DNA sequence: TGCAGTGCTAGAGAGGGGGGATGGGAGCAGTACTTC.

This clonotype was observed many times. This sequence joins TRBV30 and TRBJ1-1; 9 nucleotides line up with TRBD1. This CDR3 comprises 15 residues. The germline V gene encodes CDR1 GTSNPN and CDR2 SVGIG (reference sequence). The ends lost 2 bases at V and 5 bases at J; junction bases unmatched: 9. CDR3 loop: CAWSPGQGPRTEAFF. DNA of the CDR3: TGTGCCTGGAGTCCGGGACAGGGTCCTAGGACTGAAGCTTTCTTT.

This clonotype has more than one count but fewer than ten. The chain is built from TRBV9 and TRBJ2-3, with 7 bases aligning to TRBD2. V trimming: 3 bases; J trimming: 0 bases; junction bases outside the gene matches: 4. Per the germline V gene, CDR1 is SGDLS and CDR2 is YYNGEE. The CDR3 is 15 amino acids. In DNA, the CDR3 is TGTGCCAGCAGCGGAAGCGGGGTTAGCACAGATACGCAGTATTTT. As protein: CASSGSGVSTDTQYF.

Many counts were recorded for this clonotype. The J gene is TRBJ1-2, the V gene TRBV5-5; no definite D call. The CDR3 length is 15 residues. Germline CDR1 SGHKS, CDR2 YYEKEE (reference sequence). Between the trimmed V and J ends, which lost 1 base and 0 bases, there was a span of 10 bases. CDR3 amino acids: CASSLYQTANYGYTF. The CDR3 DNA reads TGTGCCAGCAGCTTGTACCAGACCGCTAACTATGGCTACACCTTC.

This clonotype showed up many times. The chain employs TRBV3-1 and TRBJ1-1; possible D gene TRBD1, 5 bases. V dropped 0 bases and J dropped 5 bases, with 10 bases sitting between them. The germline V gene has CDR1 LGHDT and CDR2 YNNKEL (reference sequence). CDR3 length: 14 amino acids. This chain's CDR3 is CASSQEGRGTEAFF. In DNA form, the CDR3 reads TGTGCCAGCAGCCAAGAGGGACGTGGGACTGAAGCTTTCTTT.

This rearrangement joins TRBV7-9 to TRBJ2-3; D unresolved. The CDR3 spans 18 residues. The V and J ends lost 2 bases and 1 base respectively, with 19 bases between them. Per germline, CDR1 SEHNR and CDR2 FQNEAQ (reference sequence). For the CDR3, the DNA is TGTGCCAGCAGCTTAAGGATACGGGTCCGACGGGGCACAGATACGCAGTATTTT. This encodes CASSLRIRVRRGTDTQYF.

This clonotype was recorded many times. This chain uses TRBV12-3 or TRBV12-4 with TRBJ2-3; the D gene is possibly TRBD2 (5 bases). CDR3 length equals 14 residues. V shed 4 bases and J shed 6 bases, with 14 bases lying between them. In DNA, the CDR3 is TGTGCCAGCAGTTGGCACCGAGCGGCGGATACGCAGTATTTT. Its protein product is CASSWHRAADTQYF.

DNA for the CDR3: TGTGCCAGCAGCCCCCGAAGTGACAGGGAAGGTAACAATCAGCCCCAGCATTTT. This codes for CASSPRSDREGNNQPQHF. The rearrangement links TRBV7-2 to TRBJ1-5, with 7 nucleotides matching TRBD1. Germline V CDR1 and CDR2: SGHTA, FQGNSA. The CDR3 has 18 residues. Trimming removed 5 bases from V and 3 bases from J; junction bases left unmatched: 16.

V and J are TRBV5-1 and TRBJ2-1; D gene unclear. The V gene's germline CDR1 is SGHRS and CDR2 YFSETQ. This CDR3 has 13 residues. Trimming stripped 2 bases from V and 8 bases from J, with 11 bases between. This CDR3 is CASSLAVRDEQFF. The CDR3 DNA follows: TGCGCCAGCAGCTTAGCTGTACGGGATGAGCAGTTCTTC.

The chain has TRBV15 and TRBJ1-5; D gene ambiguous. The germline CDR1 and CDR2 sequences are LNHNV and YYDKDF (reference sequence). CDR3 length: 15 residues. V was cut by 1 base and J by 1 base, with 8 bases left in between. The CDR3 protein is CATSRGPGSNQPQHF. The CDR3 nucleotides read TGTGCCACCAGCAGAGGACCGGGAAGCAATCAGCCCCAGCATTTT.

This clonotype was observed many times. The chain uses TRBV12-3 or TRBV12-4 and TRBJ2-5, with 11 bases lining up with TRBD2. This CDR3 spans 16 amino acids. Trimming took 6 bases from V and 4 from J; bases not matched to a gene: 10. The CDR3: CASRPGTSGPRETQYF. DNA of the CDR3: TGTGCCAGCAGGCCCGGGACTAGCGGCCCCCGAGAGACCCAGTACTTC.

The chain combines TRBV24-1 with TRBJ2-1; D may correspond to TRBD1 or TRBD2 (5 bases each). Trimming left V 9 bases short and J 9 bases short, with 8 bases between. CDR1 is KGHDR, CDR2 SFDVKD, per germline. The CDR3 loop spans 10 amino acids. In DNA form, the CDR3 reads TGTGCCACCGGGGGAGTTGAGCAGTTCTTC. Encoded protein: CATGGVEQFF.

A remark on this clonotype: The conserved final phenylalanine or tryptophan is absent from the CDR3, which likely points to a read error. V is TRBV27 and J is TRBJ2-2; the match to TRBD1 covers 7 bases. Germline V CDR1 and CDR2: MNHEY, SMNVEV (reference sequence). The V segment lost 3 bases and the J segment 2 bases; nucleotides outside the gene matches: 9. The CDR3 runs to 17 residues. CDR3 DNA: TGTGCCAGCAGTTTGAGGGGGCTGCAGTTAAACACCGGGGAGCTGTTTTCT. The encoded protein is CASSLRGLQLNTGELFS.

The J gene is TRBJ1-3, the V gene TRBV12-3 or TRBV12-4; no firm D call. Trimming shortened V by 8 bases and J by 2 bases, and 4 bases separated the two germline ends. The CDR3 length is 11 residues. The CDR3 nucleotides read TGTGCCAGCGAGACTGGAAACACCATATATTTT. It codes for CASETGNTIYF.